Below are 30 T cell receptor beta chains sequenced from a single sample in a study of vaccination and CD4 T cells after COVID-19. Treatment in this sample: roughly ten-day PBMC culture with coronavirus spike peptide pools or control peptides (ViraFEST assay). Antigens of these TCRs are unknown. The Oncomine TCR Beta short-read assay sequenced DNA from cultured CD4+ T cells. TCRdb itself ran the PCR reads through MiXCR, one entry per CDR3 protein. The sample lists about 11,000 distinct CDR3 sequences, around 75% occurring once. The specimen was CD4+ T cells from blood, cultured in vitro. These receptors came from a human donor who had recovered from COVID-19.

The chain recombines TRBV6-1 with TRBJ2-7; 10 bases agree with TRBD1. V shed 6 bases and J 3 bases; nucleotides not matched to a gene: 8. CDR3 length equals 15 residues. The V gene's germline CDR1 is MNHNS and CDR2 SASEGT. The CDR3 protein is CASSDRDRGFYEQYF. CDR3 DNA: TGTGCCAGCAGCGACCGGGACAGGGGTTTCTACGAGCAGTACTTC.

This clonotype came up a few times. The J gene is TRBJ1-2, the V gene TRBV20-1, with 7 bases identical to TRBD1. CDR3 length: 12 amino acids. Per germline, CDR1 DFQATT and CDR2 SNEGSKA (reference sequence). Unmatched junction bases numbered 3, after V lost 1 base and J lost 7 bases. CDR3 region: CSARAQGGGYTF. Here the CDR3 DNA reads TGCAGTGCTAGAGCCCAGGGGGGTGGCTACACCTTC.

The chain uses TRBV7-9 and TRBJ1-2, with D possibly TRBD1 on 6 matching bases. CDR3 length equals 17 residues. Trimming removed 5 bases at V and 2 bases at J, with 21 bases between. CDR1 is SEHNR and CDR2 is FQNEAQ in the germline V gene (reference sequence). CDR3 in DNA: TGTGCCAGCAGCCTGAGACTACAGGGATTAGGCAACTATGGCTACACCTTC. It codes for CASSLRLQGLGNYGYTF.

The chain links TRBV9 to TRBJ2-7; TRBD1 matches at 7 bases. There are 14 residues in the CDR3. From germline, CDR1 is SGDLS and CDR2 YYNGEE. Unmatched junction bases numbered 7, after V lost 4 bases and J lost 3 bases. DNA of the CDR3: TGTGCCAGCAGCCCTCCTGACAGGGTCTACGAGCAGTACTTC. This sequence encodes CASSPPDRVYEQYF.

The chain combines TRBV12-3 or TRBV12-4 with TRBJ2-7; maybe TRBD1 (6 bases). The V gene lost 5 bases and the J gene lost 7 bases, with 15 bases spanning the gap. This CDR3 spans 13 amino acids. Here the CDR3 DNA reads TGTGCCAGCAGTCCCTTCGGGACACAGGAGCAGTACTTC. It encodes CASSPFGTQEQYF.

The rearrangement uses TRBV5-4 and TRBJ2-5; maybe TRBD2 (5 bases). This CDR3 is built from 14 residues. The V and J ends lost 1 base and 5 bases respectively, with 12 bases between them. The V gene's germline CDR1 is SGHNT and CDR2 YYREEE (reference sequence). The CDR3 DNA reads TGTGCCAGCAGCTTGCTGGCGGGCGGGGAGACCCAGTACTTC. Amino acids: CASSLLAGGETQYF.

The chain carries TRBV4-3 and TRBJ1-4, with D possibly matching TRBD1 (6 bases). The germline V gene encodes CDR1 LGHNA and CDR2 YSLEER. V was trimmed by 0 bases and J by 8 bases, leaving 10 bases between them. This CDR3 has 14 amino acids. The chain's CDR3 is CASSQDYRVEKLFF. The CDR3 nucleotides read TGCGCCAGCAGCCAAGATTACAGGGTGGAAAAACTGTTTTTT.

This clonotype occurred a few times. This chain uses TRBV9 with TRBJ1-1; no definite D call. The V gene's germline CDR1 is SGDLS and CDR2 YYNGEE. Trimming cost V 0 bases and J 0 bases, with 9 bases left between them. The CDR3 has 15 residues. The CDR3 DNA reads TGTGCCAGCAGCGTAGGTGGTAACATGAACACTGAAGCTTTCTTT. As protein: CASSVGGNMNTEAFF. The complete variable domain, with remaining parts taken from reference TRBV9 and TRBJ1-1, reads DSGVTQTPKHLITATGQRVTLRCSPRSGDLSVYWYQQSLDQGLQFLIQYYNGEERAKGNILERFSAQQFPDLHSELNLSSLELGDSALYFCASSVGGNMNTEAFFGQGTRLTVV.

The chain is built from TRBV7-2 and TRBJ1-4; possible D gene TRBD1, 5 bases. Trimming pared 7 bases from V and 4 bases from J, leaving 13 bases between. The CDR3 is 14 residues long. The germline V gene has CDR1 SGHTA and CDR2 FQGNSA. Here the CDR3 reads CASTGGALNEKLFF. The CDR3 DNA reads TGTGCCAGCACTGGTGGGGCGCTTAATGAAAAACTGTTTTTT.

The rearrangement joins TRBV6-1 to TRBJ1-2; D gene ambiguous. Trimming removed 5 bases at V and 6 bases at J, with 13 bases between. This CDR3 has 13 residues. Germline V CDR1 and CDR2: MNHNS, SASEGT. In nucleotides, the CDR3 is TGTGCCAGCAGTCCCCGGGAGCGGGATGGCTACACCTTC. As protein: CASSPRERDGYTF.

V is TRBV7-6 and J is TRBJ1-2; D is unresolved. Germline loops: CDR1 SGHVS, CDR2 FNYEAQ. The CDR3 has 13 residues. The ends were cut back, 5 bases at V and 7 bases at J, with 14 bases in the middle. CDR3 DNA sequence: TGTGCCAGCAGCGCCACAGAATTTTTTGGCTACACCTTC. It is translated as CASSATEFFGYTF.

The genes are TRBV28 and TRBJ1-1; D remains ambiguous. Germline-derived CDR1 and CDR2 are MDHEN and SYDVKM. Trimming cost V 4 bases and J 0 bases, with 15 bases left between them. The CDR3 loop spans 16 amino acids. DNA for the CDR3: TGTGCCAGCAGTTCCCCCATTGCCGGGGTGAACACTGAAGCTTTCTTT. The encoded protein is CASSSPIAGVNTEAFF.

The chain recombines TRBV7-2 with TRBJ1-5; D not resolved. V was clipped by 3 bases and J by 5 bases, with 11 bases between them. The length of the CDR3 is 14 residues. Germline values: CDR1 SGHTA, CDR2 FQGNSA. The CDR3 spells CASSFTFGDQPQHF. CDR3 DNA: TGTGCCAGCAGCTTTACCTTTGGGGATCAGCCCCAGCATTTT.

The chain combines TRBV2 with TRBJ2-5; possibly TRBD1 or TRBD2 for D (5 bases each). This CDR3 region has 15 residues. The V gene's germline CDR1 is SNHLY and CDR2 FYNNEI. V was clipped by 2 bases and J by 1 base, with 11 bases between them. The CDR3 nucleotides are TGTGCCAGCAGTGAACTGAGGGGCCCCCAAGAGACCCAGTACTTC. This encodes CASSELRGPQETQYF. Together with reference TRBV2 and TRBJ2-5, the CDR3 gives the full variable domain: EPEVTQTPSHQVTQMGQEVILRCVPISNHLYFYWYRQILGQKVEFLVSFYNNEISEKSEIFDDQFSVERPDGSNFTLKIRSTKLEDSAMYFCASSELRGPQETQYFGPGTRLLVL.

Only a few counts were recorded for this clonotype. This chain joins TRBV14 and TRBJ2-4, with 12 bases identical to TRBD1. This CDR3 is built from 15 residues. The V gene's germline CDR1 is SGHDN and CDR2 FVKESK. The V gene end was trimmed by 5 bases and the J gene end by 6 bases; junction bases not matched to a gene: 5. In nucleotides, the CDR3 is TGTGCCAGCAGCAAAGGGACAGGGGGCATAAACATTCAGTACTTC. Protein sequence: CASSKGTGGINIQYF. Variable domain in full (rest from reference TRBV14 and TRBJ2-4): EAGVTQFPSHSVIEKGQTVTLRCDPISGHDNLYWYRRVMGKEIKFLLHFVKESKQDESGMPNNRFLAERTGGTYSTLKVQPAELEDSGVYFCASSKGTGGINIQYFGAGTRLSVL.

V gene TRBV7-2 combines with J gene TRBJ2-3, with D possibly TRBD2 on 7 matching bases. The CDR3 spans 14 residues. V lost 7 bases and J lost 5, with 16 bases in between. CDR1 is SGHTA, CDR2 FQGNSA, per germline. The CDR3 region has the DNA TGTGCCAGCACCCGTGGGGGGGCTGTAGATACGCAGTATTTT. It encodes CASTRGGAVDTQYF.

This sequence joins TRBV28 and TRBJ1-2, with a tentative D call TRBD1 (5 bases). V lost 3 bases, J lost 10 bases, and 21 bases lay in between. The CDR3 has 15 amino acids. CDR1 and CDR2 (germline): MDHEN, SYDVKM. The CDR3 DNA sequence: TGTGCCAGCAGTTTCCGAGGGGCCACCTCCTTTGACTACACCTTC. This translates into CASSFRGATSFDYTF.

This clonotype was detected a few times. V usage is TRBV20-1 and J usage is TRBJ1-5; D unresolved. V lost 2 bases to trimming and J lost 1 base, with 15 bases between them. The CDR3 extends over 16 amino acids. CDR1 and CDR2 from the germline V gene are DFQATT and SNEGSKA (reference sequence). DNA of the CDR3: TGCAGTGCTAGATCCCAGTCCGTAGGGAGCAATCAGCCCCAGCATTTT. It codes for CSARSQSVGSNQPQHF.

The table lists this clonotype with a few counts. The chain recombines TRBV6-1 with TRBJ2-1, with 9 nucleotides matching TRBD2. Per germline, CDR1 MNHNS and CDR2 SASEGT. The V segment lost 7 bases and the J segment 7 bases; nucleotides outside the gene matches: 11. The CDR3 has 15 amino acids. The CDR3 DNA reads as TGTGCCAGCAAAAACATAGCGGGAGCCACGAATGAGCAGTTCTTC. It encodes CASKNIAGATNEQFF.

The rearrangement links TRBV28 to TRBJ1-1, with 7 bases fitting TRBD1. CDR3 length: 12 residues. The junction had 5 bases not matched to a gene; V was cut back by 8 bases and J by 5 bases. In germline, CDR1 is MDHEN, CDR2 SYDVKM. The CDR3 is CASSRGQTEAFF. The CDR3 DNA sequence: TGTGCCAGCTCTAGGGGGCAAACTGAAGCTTTCTTT.

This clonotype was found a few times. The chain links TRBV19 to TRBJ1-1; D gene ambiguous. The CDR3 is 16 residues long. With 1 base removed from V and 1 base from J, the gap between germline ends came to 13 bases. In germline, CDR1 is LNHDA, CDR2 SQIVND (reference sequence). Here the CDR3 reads CASSIARSQTNTEAFF. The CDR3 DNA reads TGTGCCAGTAGTATAGCACGGAGTCAAACGAACACTGAAGCTTTCTTT. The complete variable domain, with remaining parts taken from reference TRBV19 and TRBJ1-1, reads DGGITQSPKYLFRKEGQNVTLSCEQNLNHDAMYWYRQDPGQGLRLIYYSQIVNDFQKGDIAEGYSVSREKKESFPLTVTSAQKNPTAFYLCASSIARSQTNTEAFFGQGTRLTVV.

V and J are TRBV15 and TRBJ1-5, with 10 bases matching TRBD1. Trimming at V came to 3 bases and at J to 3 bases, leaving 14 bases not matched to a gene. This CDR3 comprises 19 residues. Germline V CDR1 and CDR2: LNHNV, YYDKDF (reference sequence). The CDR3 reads CATSRSKASGQGSNQPQHF. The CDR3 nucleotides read TGTGCCACCAGCAGGAGCAAGGCATCGGGACAGGGGTCCAATCAGCCCCAGCATTTT.

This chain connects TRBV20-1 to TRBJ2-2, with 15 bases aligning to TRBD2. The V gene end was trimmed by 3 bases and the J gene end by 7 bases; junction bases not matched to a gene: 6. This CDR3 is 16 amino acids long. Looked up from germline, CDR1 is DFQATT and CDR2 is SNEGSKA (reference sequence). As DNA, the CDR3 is TGCAGTGCTAGGCTGGGACTAGCGGGAGGTGTCGGGGAGCTGTTTTTT. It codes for CSARLGLAGGVGELFF.

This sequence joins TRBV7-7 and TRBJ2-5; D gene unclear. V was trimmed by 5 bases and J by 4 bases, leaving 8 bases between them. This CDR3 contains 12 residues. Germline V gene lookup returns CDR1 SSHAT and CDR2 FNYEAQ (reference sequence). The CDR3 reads CASSADGETQYF. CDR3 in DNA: TGTGCCAGCAGCGCGGACGGAGAGACCCAGTACTTC. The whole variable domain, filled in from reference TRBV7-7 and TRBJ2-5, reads GAGVSQSPRYKVTKRGQDVTLRCDPISSHATLYWYQQALGQGPEFLTYFNYEAQPDKSGLPSDRFSAERPEGSISTLTIQRTEQRDSAMYRCASSADGETQYFGPGTRLLVL.

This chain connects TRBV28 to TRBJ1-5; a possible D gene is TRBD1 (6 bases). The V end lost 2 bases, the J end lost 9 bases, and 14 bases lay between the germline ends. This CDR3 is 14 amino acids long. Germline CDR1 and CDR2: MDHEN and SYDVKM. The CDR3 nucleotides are TGTGCCAGCAGTTTAGAAGGGACACCATGGCCCCAGCATTTT. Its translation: CASSLEGTPWPQHF.

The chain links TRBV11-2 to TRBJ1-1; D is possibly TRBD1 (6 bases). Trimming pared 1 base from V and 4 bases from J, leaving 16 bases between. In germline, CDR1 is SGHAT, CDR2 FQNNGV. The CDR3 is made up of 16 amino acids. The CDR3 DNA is TGTGCCAGCAGCTTAGGTTGGGGGGCTTCGGGCACTGAAGCTTTCTTT. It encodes CASSLGWGASGTEAFF.

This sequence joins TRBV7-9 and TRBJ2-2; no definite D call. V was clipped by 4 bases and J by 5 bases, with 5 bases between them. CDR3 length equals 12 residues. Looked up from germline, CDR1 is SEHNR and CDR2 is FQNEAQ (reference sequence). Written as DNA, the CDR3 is TGTGCCAGCAGCTCAAAAACCGGGGAGCTGTTTTTT. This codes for CASSSKTGELFF.

Written as DNA, the CDR3 is TGTGCCAGCAGCGATCGGGGGGGGCAGCCCCAGCATTTT. Protein sequence: CASSDRGGQPQHF. The chain uses TRBV28 and TRBJ1-5, with D maybe TRBD1 (5 bases). Germline values: CDR1 MDHEN, CDR2 SYDVKM. Trimming removed 6 bases from V and 7 bases from J, with 13 bases in between. The CDR3 runs to 13 residues.

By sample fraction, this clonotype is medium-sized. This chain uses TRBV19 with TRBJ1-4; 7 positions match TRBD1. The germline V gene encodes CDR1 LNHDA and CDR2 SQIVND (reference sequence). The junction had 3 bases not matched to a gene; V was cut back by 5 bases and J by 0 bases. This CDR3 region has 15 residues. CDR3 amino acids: CASSGTAATNEKLFF. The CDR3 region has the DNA TGTGCCAGTAGTGGGACAGCTGCAACTAATGAAAAACTGTTTTTT.

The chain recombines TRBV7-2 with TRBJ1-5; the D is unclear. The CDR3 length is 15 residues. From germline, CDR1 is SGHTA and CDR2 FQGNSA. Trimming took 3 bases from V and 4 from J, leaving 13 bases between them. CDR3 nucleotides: TGTGCCAGCAGCTTGTTTAAAGGGCCTAATCAGCCCCAGCATTTT. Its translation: CASSLFKGPNQPQHF.